The T cell receptor beta chain under discussion was sequenced for a study of blood T cell repertoires in COVID-19. Germline CDR1 reads LNHNV; CDR2 reads YYDKDF (reference sequence). The CDR3 consists of 17 residues. Only in-frame clones appear in the TCRdb table, and some are missing; sequencing was by immunoSEQ multiplex PCR. The data show some 270,000 clones, with about 80% seen just once and 15% to 19% held by the top ten. For this clone: The junction does not match germline at one end; this may be a read error.

The sequence came from a person aged 65-85 years with COVID-19, enrolled during active disease. Sequenced input: peripheral blood. The chain carries TRBV15 and TRBJ2-6; TRBD2 might be the D (5 bases). The chain's CDR3 is CATSRGLEASGANVLTF. CDR3 nucleotides: TGTGCCACCAGTAGAGGATTGGAGGCCTCTGGGGCCAACGTCCTGACTTTC.